This entry lists 24 T cell receptor beta chains sequenced from one sample in a study of cytomegalovirus exposure and HLA in healthy donors (dated by TCRdb to the late 2010s). Receptor libraries were prepared by the immunoSEQ multiplex PCR assay. A mixture of 60 forward primers for TCR Vbeta segments and 13 reverse primers for TCR Jbeta segments was used in the multiplex PCR. The clones in this table, taken by TCRdb from immuneACCESS, are in-frame only. Not every clone is retained; where verified, under half of the shortfall comes from an unresolved V gene, and the cause of the rest is unknown. The sample table records 200,000 to 250,000 clones; roughly 85% of these occur just once. The top ten constitute around 0.23% of the sample. Sequencing was carried out using PBMCs. Every receptor here comes from a girl aged 2 to 10 in good health and CMV-seronegative.

The chain combines TRBV7-8 with TRBJ1-3; D is ambiguous. The V and J ends lost 5 bases and 0 bases respectively, with 14 bases between them. CDR3 length: 16 amino acids. The V gene's germline CDR1 is SGHVS and CDR2 FQNEAQ. The CDR3 spells CASSQSRLSSGNTIYF. In DNA, the CDR3 is TGTGCCAGCAGCCAAAGCAGGTTAAGCTCTGGAAACACCATATATTTT.

This clone was recorded a few times. This rearrangement joins TRBV2 to TRBJ2-7, with TRBD1 identical over 7 bases. V shed 7 bases and J 0 bases; nucleotides not matched to a gene: 6. The CDR3 is 14 residues long. Germline CDR1 SNHLY, CDR2 FYNNEI. CDR3 sequence reads: CASTKTGTSYEQYF. DNA of the CDR3: TGTGCCAGCACCAAGACAGGGACCTCCTACGAGCAGTACTTC.

The chain joins TRBV27 to TRBJ2-5; D is uncertain. The ends were cut back, 9 bases at V and 2 bases at J, with 7 bases in the middle. The germline CDR1 and CDR2 sequences are MNHEY and SMNVEV (reference sequence). The CDR3 is 11 residues long. In nucleotides, the CDR3 is TGTGCCAGACGGGTACAAGAGACCCAGTACTTC. The encoded protein is CARRVQETQYF.

This clone appeared a single time. The J gene is TRBJ1-3, the V gene TRBV7-9, with a possible D match to TRBD1 (5 bases). CDR3 length: 16 residues. The V end lost 5 bases, the J end lost 2 bases, and 16 bases lay between the germline ends. CDR1 and CDR2 from the germline V gene are SEHNR and FQNEAQ (reference sequence). The CDR3: CASSPPGGETGNTIYF. In DNA form, the CDR3 reads TGTGCCAGCAGCCCCCCCGGGGGGGAAACTGGAAACACCATATATTTT. Combining the CDR3 with reference TRBV7-9 and TRBJ1-3 gives the whole variable domain DTGVSQNPRHKITKRGQNVTFRCDPISEHNRLYWYRQTLGQGPEFLTYFQNEAQLEKSRLLSDRFSAERPKGSFSTLEIQRTEQGDSAMYLCASSPPGGETGNTIYFGEGSWLTVV.

This chain connects TRBV29-1 to TRBJ1-1; tentative D call: TRBD1 (5 bases). The CDR3 has 12 amino acids. Trimming shortened V by 7 bases and J by 1 base, and 10 bases separated the two germline ends. Germline assignment: CDR1 SQVTM and CDR2 ANQGSEA. CDR3 in DNA: TGCAGCGCCCGGGGGAGGAACACTGAAGCTTTCTTT. This gives the protein CSARGRNTEAFF.

CDR3 loop: CSVDRGLGYTF. The CDR3 nucleotides read TGCAGCGTAGACAGGGGGCTCGGCTACACCTTC. V usage is TRBV29-1 and J usage is TRBJ1-2; 10 nucleotides match TRBD1. The CDR3 is made up of 11 amino acids. V trimming: 6 bases; J trimming: 8 bases; junction bases outside the gene matches: 3. Germline CDR1 SQVTM, CDR2 ANQGSEA.

The genes are TRBV5-4 and TRBJ1-2; 7 positions agree with TRBD1. Germline loops: CDR1 SGHNT, CDR2 YYREEE (reference sequence). The CDR3 spans 13 residues. With 4 bases clipped from V and 1 base from J, the junction kept 1 base outside the gene matches. CDR3 nucleotides: TGTGCCAGCAGCACAGGGGTTAACTATGGCTACACCTTC. Its protein is CASSTGVNYGYTF.

Worth noting for this clone: Distinct nucleotide sequences in the sample also encode this CDR3. The rearrangement uses TRBV30 and TRBJ2-1; possibly TRBD2 for D (5 bases). Trimming left V 4 bases short and J 7 bases short, with 8 bases between. The CDR3 runs 11 residues. CDR1 and CDR2 (germline): GTSNPN, SVGIG (reference sequence). CDR3 sequence (DNA): TGTGCCTGGATAAGAGGGAATGAGCAGTTCTTC. It codes for CAWIRGNEQFF.

The CDR3 sequence: CASRQGVNYGYTF. The CDR3 DNA reads TGTGCCAGCAGACAGGGGGTCAACTATGGCTACACCTTC. The chain uses TRBV28 and TRBJ1-2, with 8 bases aligning to TRBD1. The CDR3 consists of 13 residues. Germline CDR1 reads MDHEN; CDR2 reads SYDVKM. V trimming: 6 bases; J trimming: 2 bases; junction bases outside the gene matches: 2.

The chain links TRBV7-2 to TRBJ2-2; 8 bases are shared with TRBD2. The CDR3 has 17 amino acids. The germline CDR1 and CDR2 sequences are SGHTA and FQGNSA. Losses at the gene ends were 2 bases for V and 2 bases for J; bases not matched to a gene: 7. DNA for the CDR3: TGTGCCAGCAGCTTAAGGTCGGGAGGGGTCAACACCGGGGAGCTGTTTTTT. Translating gives CASSLRSGGVNTGELFF. Variable domain in full (rest from reference TRBV7-2 and TRBJ2-2): GAGVSQSPSNKVTEKGKDVELRCDPISGHTALYWYRQSLGQGLEFLIYFQGNSAPDKSGLPSDRFSAERTGGSVSTLTIQRTQQEDSAVYLCASSLRSGGVNTGELFFGEGSRLTVL.

This clone was picked up a small number of times. The rearrangement joins TRBV6-6 to TRBJ1-1, with D perhaps matching TRBD1 (5 bases). The CDR3 is 15 amino acids. CDR1 MNHNY and CDR2 SVGAGI come from the germline V gene (reference sequence). Between the trimmed V and J ends, which lost 2 bases and 5 bases, there was a span of 15 bases. CDR3 in DNA: TGTGCCAGCAGTTACATGGCAGGGATCGGGACTGAAGCTTTCTTT. Protein sequence: CASSYMAGIGTEAFF.

The rearrangement joins TRBV2 to TRBJ1-1, with 9 bases lining up with TRBD1. After removal of 5 bases from V and 4 bases from J, the junction contained 2 bases not matched to a gene. Germline V gene data show CDR1 as SNHLY and CDR2 as FYNNEI. The CDR3 is 13 residues long. The CDR3 protein is CASSSDRGTEAFF. In DNA form, the CDR3 reads TGTGCCAGCAGTTCGGACAGGGGCACTGAAGCTTTCTTT.

The J gene is TRBJ2-1, the V gene TRBV5-1; 8 bases map to TRBD2. The CDR3 length is 15 residues. The germline CDR1 and CDR2 sequences are SGHRS and YFSETQ. Trimming removed 0 bases from V and 4 bases from J; junction bases left unmatched: 3. The CDR3 loop is CASSLGSGGYNEQFF. The CDR3 nucleotides read TGCGCCAGCAGCTTGGGATCGGGGGGGTACAATGAGCAGTTCTTC.

V and J are TRBV6-1 and TRBJ2-3; 13 bases fit TRBD2. V dropped 10 bases and J dropped 11; count of bases not matched to a gene: 9. Germline assignment: CDR1 MNHNS and CDR2 SASEGT. The CDR3 runs 13 residues. The CDR3 DNA reads as TGTGCCACACTAGCGGGGGGGCAGAGGGTGCAGTATTTT. It codes for CATLAGGQRVQYF.

This chain uses TRBV7-9 with TRBJ2-7; D may be TRBD1 (5 bases). Germline V gene data show CDR1 as SEHNR and CDR2 as FQNEAQ (reference sequence). This CDR3 has 16 amino acids. V was pared by 4 bases and J by 0 bases, with 16 bases between. CDR3 sequence (DNA): TGTGCCAGCAGCTCCAACGCACAGGCTTCCTCCTACGAGCAGTACTTC. Encoded protein: CASSSNAQASSYEQYF.

The rearrangement links TRBV27 to TRBJ2-6, with 11 bases identical to TRBD1. CDR3 size: 17 residues. J lost 1 base, V lost 8 bases, and 7 bases had no gene match. CDR1 is MNHEY and CDR2 is SMNVEV in the germline V gene (reference sequence). In nucleotides, the CDR3 is TGTGCCAGCCAAGGGCGGGACAGGGGGTCTGGGGCCAACGTCCTGACTTTC. Amino acid sequence: CASQGRDRGSGANVLTF. Looking up the rest from reference TRBV27 and TRBJ2-6 gives the full variable domain: EAQVTQNPRYLITVTGKKLTVTCSQNMNHEYMSWYRQDPGLGLRQIYYSMNVEVTDKGDVPEGYKVSRKEKRNFPLILESPSPNQTSLYFCASQGRDRGSGANVLTFGAGSRLTVL.

The rearrangement links TRBV6-5 to TRBJ1-1; D is perhaps TRBD1 (5 bases). This CDR3 spans 15 amino acids. V was pared by 6 bases and J by 7 bases, with 21 bases between. Germline V lookup: CDR1 MNHEY, CDR2 SVGAGI. The DNA for the CDR3 is TGTGCCAGCAGCTACCCCTCCCCCGGGGGAGGTGAAGCTTTCTTT. Its protein is CASSYPSPGGGEAFF.

The chain carries TRBV29-1 and TRBJ1-2; D is ambiguous. Germline V lookup: CDR1 SQVTM, CDR2 ANQGSEA. Trimming removed 7 bases from V and 4 bases from J, with 16 bases in between. The CDR3 is 13 residues long. The CDR3 nucleotides are TGCAGCGCCCTAAGGGAGGGCTCCTATGGCTACACCTTC. Protein: CSALREGSYGYTF.

As regards this clone: At one of its ends the junction is not consistent with the germline gene, which may arise from a read error. The J gene is TRBJ2-7, the V gene TRBV15; 9 bases match TRBD2. Germline CDR1 is LNHNV and CDR2 is YYDKDF (reference sequence). CDR3 length: 19 amino acids. CDR3 protein: CATSRVVAGARRDLYDQYF. Written as DNA, the CDR3 is TGTGCCACCAGCAGAGTGGTAGCGGGGGCCCGAAGGGACCTCTACGACCAGTACTTC. The full variable domain, rest sourced from reference TRBV15 and TRBJ2-7, is DAMVIQNPRYQVTQFGKPVTLSCSQTLNHNVMYWYQQKSSQAPKLLFHYYDKDFNNEADTPDNFQSRRPNTSFCFLDIRSPGLGDTAMYLCATSRVVAGARRDLYDQYFGPGTRLTVT.

V and J are TRBV5-1 and TRBJ1-1; 9 bases line up with TRBD1. V lost 3 bases and J lost 1; bases outside the gene matches: 7. CDR1 is SGHRS and CDR2 is YFSETQ in the germline V gene. The CDR3 sequence is 16 residues long. The CDR3 DNA sequence: TGCGCCAGCAGCTCCGGGACAGGGCTAGGGAACACTGAAGCTTTCTTT. Protein sequence: CASSSGTGLGNTEAFF.

As concerns this clone: The same CDR3 arises from other DNA sequences in this sample as well. This chain connects TRBV20-1 to TRBJ2-5; D may be TRBD2 (6 bases). This CDR3 is built from 11 residues. Between the trimmed V and J ends, which lost 3 bases and 4 bases, there was a span of 6 bases. Per germline, CDR1 DFQATT and CDR2 SNEGSKA (reference sequence). This chain's CDR3 is CSASGGETQYF. Here the CDR3 DNA reads TGCAGTGCTAGCGGGGGAGAGACCCAGTACTTC.

The genes are TRBV7-4 and TRBJ2-5; 11 bases line up with TRBD2. V was pared by 2 bases and J by 5 bases, with 10 bases of the junction left unmatched. The germline V gene has CDR1 SGHVT and CDR2 SQSDAQ. This CDR3 region has 17 residues. Here the CDR3 DNA reads TGTGCCAGCAGCTTACGCCTAGCGGGGGGCCGGGGGGAGACCCAGTACTTC. It is translated as CASSLRLAGGRGETQYF.

A single count supports this clone. CDR3 sequence: CASSSSTFQETQYF. In DNA, the CDR3 is TGCGCCAGCAGCTCATCGACATTTCAAGAGACCCAGTACTTC. The rearrangement links TRBV5-1 to TRBJ2-5; D is unresolved. The CDR3 totals 14 residues. Looked up from germline, CDR1 is SGHRS and CDR2 is YFSETQ. Between the trimmed V and J ends, which lost 3 bases and 2 bases, there was a span of 11 bases.

The chain couples TRBV5-1 to TRBJ2-4; 9 nucleotides match TRBD2. This CDR3 has 17 residues. V dropped 4 bases and J dropped 2; count of bases not matched to a gene: 10. Germline loops: CDR1 SGHRS, CDR2 YFSETQ. CDR3 residues: CASSRSFSGRSKNIQYF. The DNA of the CDR3 is TGCGCCAGCAGCCGGTCCTTTAGCGGGAGATCCAAAAACATTCAGTACTTC.